This entry features one T cell receptor beta chain sequence. The antigen remains undetermined. This entry is derived from a study of cytomegalovirus exposure and HLA in healthy donors. Per the germline V gene, CDR1 is SEHNR and CDR2 is FQNEAQ (reference sequence). V was clipped by 1 base and J by 6 bases, with 12 bases between them. This CDR3 comprises 14 residues. The PCR contained 60 Vbeta and 13 Jbeta primers. TCRdb keeps only in-frame clones here, not all; method: immunoSEQ multiplex PCR. The data show more than 200,000 clones, roughly four fifths seen once. Notes on the study in general: Reportedly, diagnosis of cytomegalovirus status by the classifier showed high specificity and sensitivity. The Asian-associated ancestry cluster reportedly had fewer N-insertions than the approximately 700-donor mean in a later analysis.

Sequenced material: PBMCs. The receptor was derived from a girl aged 2 to 10 in good health and CMV-seronegative. V usage is TRBV7-9 and J usage is TRBJ1-2, with D unclear. This CDR3 reads CASSLDGGENGYTF. The DNA of the CDR3 is TGTGCCAGCAGCTTAGATGGAGGAGAGAATGGCTACACCTTC. The complete variable domain, with remaining parts taken from reference TRBV7-9 and TRBJ1-2, reads DTGVSQNPRHKITKRGQNVTFRCDPISEHNRLYWYRQTLGQGPEFLTYFQNEAQLEKSRLLSDRFSAERPKGSFSTLEIQRTEQGDSAMYLCASSLDGGENGYTFGSGTRLTVV.